The T cell receptor beta chain described here comes from a study of T cell changes during pregnancy in multiple sclerosis. Sequencing was performed with immunoSEQ multiplex PCR; in TCRdb, only in-frame clones are kept and a portion is missing. The sample lists about 56,000 clones; approximately 87% were seen once. This CDR3 comprises 14 residues. Germline CDR1 and CDR2: SGHTA and FQGTGA. Trimming stripped 5 bases from V and 4 bases from J, with 11 bases between. The J gene is TRBJ2-2, the V gene TRBV7-3; D unclear. The TCR comes from a human donor whose cells served as feeder cells for cultures in a pregnancy study. Specimen: peripheral blood from another person, used as feeder cells. The CDR3 reads CASSIGWGTGELFF. The CDR3 DNA reads as TGTGCCAGCAGCATAGGGTGGGGCACCGGGGAGCTGTTTTTT. Variable domain in full (rest from reference TRBV7-3 and TRBJ2-2): GAGVSQTPSNKVTEKGKYVELRCDPISGHTALYWYRQSLGQGPEFLIYFQGTGAADDSGLPNDRFFAVRPEGSVSTLKIQRTERGDSAVYLCASSIGWGTGELFFGEGSRLTVL.